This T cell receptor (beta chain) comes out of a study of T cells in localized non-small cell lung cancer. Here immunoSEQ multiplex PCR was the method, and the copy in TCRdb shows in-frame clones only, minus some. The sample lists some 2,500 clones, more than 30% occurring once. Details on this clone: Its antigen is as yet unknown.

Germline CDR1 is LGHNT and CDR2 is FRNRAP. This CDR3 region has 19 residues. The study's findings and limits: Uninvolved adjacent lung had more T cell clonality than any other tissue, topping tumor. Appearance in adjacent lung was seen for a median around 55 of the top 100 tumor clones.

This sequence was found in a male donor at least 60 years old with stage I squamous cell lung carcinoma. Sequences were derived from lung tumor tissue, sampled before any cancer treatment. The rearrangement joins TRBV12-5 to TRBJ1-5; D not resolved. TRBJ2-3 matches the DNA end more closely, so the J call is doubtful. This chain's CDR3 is CASGLIPDGVFVSNQPQYF. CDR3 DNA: TGTGCTAGTGGTTTGATCCCGGATGGGGTATTCGTTAGCAATCAGCCCCAGTATTTT.